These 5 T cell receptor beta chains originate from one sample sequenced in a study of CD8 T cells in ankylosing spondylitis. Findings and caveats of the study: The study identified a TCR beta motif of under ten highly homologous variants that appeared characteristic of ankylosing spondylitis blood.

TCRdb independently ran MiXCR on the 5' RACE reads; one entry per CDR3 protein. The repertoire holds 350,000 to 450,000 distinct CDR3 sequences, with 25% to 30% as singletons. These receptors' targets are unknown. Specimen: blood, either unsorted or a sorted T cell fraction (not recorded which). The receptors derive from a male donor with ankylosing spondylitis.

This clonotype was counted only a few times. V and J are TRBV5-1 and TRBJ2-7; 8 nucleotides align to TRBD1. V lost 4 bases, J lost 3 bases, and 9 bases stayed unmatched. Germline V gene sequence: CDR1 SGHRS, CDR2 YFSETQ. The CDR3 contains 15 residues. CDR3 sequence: CASSPKDRVDYEQYF. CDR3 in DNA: TGCGCCAGCAGCCCGAAGGACAGGGTAGACTACGAGCAGTACTTC. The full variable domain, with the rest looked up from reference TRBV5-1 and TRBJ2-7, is KAGVTQTPRYLIKTRGQQVTLSCSPISGHRSVSWYQQTPGQGLQFLFEYFSETQRNKGNFPGRFSGRQFSNSRSEMNVSTLELGDSALYLCASSPKDRVDYEQYFGPGTRLTVT.

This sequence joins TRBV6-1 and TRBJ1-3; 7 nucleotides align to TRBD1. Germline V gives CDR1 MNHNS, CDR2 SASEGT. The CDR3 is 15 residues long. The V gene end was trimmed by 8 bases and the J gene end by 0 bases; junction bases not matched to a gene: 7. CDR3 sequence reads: CASFQGGVSGNTIYF. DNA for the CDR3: TGTGCCAGCTTCCAAGGGGGCGTCTCTGGAAACACCATATATTTT.

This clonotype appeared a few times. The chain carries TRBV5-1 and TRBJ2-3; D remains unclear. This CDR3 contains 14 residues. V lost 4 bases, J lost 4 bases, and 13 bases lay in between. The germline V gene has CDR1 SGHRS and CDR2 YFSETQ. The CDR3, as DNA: TGCGCCAGCAGCATAGAGGAGCTCGCAGATACGCAGTATTTT. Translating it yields CASSIEELADTQYF.

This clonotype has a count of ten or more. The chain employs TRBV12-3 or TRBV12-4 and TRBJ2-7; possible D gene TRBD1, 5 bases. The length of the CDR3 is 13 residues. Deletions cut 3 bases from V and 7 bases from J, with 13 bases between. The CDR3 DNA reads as TGTGCCAGCAGTTTGGGCCAGGGTGGTGAGCAGTACTTC. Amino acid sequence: CASSLGQGGEQYF.

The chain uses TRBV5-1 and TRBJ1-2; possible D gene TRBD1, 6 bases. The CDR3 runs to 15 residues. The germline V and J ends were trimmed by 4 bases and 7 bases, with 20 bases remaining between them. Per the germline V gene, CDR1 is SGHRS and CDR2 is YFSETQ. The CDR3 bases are TGCGCCAGCAGCGGAAGTACAGGGCCCGGCGGTGGCTACACCTTC. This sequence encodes CASSGSTGPGGGYTF.